This T cell receptor beta chain was identified during a study of PD-1 blockade in classical Hodgkin lymphoma. Here immunoSEQ multiplex PCR was the method, and the copy in TCRdb shows in-frame clones only, minus some. The table shows 50,000 or so clones, with around 89% occurring only once. Findings and limits, study-wide: Baseline TCR diversity was reportedly lower in newly diagnosed patients than healthy donors. Those achieving complete response showed baseline diversity like newly diagnosed patients. Some patients began nivolumab under 1 year after ASCT. These patients were excluded from later analyses. No one has yet defined what causes the repertoire differences, which may be disease activity or prior therapy.

Time point reported: cycle 4 day 1 (C4D1), after more than 5 weeks of nivolumab. The patients all showed relapse after autologous stem cell transplantation, while their brentuximab vedotin exposure varied. As regards this clone: What it binds is unknown.

There are 13 residues in the CDR3. Germline V gene lookup returns CDR1 SGHTS and CDR2 YDEGEE. V was shortened by 4 bases and J by 7 bases, with 12 bases between the two germline ends. The chain joins TRBV5-8 to TRBJ2-1, with a weak D call TRBD2 (5 bases). The sample in question was peripheral blood mononuclear cells (PBMCs), obtained before the fourth cycle of nivolumab. The sequence came from a human donor with classical Hodgkin lymphoma. CDR3 in DNA: TGTGCCAGCAGCGACGGAGGATCGAATGAGCAGTTCTTC. Encoded protein: CASSDGGSNEQFF.